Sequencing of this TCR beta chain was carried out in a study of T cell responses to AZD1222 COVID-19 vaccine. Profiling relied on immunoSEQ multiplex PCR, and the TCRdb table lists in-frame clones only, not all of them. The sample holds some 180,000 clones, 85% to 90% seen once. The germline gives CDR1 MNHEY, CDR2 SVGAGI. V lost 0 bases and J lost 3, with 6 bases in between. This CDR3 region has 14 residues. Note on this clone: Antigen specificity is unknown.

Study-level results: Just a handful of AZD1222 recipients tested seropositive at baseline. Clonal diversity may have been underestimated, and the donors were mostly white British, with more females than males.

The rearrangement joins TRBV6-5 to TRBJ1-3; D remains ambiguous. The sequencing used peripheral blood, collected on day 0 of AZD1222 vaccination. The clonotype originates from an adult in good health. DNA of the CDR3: TGTGCCAGCAGTTACTCCGGAAATGGAAACACCATATATTTT. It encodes CASSYSGNGNTIYF.